The 10 T cell receptor beta chains below were found in one sample sequenced in a study of OX40 agonist ivuxolimab in advanced cancers. Measured with immunoSEQ multiplex PCR; TCRdb has only the in-frame clones, and not every one. The sample lists around 70,000 clones, roughly four fifths occurring once. Source: CD4+ or CD8+ T cells sorted from blood, taken in a trial of the OX40 agonist ivuxolimab. Source of these receptors: an adult with an advanced solid tumor such as melanoma, head and neck, liver or kidney cancer.

The count of this clone is one. This rearrangement joins TRBV7-2 to TRBJ2-3; D uncertain. CDR3 length equals 16 residues. Germline CDR1 reads SGHTA; CDR2 reads FQGNSA. V lost 2 bases to trimming and J lost 2 bases, with 14 bases between them. The CDR3 DNA sequence: TGTGCCAGCAGCTTATCAGTCTCACACCTCACAGATACGCAGTATTTT. This translates into CASSLSVSHLTDTQYF.

The DNA for the CDR3 is TGTGCCAGCAGCTTAGGGACCGCTGAAAACACCATATATTTT. It translates to CASSLGTAENTIYF. J is TRBJ1-3 and V is TRBV5-8; D is perhaps TRBD1 (5 bases). V was pared by 2 bases and J by 6 bases, with 12 bases between. Per germline, CDR1 SGHTS and CDR2 YDEGEE. This CDR3 is built from 14 residues.

Regarding this clone: One junction end does not reproduce the germline sequence, and a read error may be involved. The chain has TRBV5-1 and TRBJ1-1; no reliable D call. Germline V lookup: CDR1 SGHRS, CDR2 YFSETQ. The CDR3 loop spans 14 amino acids. The CDR3 DNA reads as TGCGCCAGCTGCTTAGGGCCTATGAACACTGAAGCTTTCTTT. Encoded protein: CASCLGPMNTEAFF.

The chain links TRBV6-6 to TRBJ2-6; D not certain. With 0 bases removed from V and 3 bases from J, the gap between germline ends came to 6 bases. Germline V CDR1 and CDR2: MNHNY, SVGAGI (reference sequence). This CDR3 comprises 15 residues. The CDR3 DNA follows: TGTGCCAGCAGTTACTCGATGGGTGGGGCCAACGTCCTGACTTTC. Translated, it gives CASSYSMGGANVLTF.

V gene TRBV6-1 combines with J gene TRBJ2-7; 9 nucleotides agree with TRBD1. CDR3 length equals 14 residues. Per germline, CDR1 MNHNS and CDR2 SASEGT. The trim removed 5 bases at V and 6 bases at J, leaving 8 bases unmatched. CDR3 bases: TGTGCCAGCAGTTTGGACAGGGGATGGTCCGAGCAGTACTTC. Its translation: CASSLDRGWSEQYF.

This clone was seen a single time. V and J are TRBV7-6 and TRBJ1-2; weak D call: TRBD1 (5 bases). Trimming cost V 5 bases and J 5 bases, with 15 bases left between them. Germline CDR1 and CDR2: SGHVS and FNYEAQ. The CDR3 consists of 14 residues. The CDR3 DNA reads as TGTGCCAGCAGCCCAGGGACCGAACTATATGGCTACACCTTC. Residues: CASSPGTELYGYTF.

In regard to this clone: The same CDR3 is also encoded by other DNA sequences in this sample. The rearrangement uses TRBV2 and TRBJ1-3; D may be TRBD1 (6 bases). Trimming shortened V by 6 bases and J by 4 bases, and 7 bases separated the two germline ends. From germline, CDR1 is SNHLY and CDR2 FYNNEI. The CDR3 runs 12 residues. The CDR3 DNA follows: TGTGCCAGCAGAGACAGGGGAAACACCATATATTTT. Amino acid sequence: CASRDRGNTIYF.

This clone was recorded once. The chain recombines TRBV7-9 with TRBJ2-3; D is unclear. V dropped 3 bases and J dropped 2 bases, with 9 bases sitting between them. The V gene's germline CDR1 is SEHNR and CDR2 FQNEAQ (reference sequence). The CDR3 length is 14 residues. CDR3 DNA: TGTGCCAGCAGCTTCATGATTGACACAGATACGCAGTATTTT. As protein: CASSFMIDTDTQYF.

This chain links TRBV5-1 with TRBJ2-1; D unclear. The V end lost 2 bases, the J end lost 5 bases, and 8 bases lay between the germline ends. Germline values: CDR1 SGHRS, CDR2 YFSETQ. CDR3 size: 13 residues. This CDR3 reads CASSFGQNNEQFF. The CDR3 nucleotides are TGCGCCAGCAGCTTTGGGCAGAACAATGAGCAGTTCTTC.

The V and J genes are TRBV6-5 and TRBJ2-7, with 10 bases identical to TRBD1. The CDR3 sequence is 13 residues long. J was trimmed by 5 bases and V by 6 bases; bases with no gene match: 4. Germline V gene sequence: CDR1 MNHEY, CDR2 SVGAGI. CDR3 in DNA: TGTGCCAGCAGAAGACAGGGGGCGGACGAGCAGTACTTC. It is translated as CASRRQGADEQYF.